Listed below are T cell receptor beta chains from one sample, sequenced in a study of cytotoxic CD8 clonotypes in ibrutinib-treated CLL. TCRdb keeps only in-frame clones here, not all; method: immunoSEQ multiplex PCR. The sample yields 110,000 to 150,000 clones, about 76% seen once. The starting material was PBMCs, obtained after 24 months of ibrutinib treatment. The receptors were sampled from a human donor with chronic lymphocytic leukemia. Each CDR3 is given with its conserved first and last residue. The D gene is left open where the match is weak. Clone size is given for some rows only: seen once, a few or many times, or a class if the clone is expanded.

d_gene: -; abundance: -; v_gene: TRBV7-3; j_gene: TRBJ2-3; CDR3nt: TGTGCCAGCAGCCCAGGGGCCCTACCCTCAACAGATACGCAGTATTTT; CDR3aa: CASSPGALPSTDTQYF
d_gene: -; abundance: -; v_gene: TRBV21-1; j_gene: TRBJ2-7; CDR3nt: TGTGCCAGCAGCAGGGCCCGATACTTC; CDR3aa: CASSRARYF
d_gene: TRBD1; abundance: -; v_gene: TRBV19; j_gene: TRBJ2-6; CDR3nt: TGTGCCAGTACCCCCCGGACAGGGCTCTCTGGGGCCAACGTCCTGACTTTC; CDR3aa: CASTPRTGLSGANVLTF
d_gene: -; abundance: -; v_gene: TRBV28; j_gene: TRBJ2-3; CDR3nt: TGTGCCAGCAGTTCCCGGGCCCAGGCAGATACGCAGTATTTT; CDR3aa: CASSSRAQADTQYF
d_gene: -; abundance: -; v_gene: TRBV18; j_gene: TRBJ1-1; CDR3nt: TGTGCCAGCTCACCCGGGACGGCGGAAGCTTTCTTT; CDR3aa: CASSPGTAEAFF
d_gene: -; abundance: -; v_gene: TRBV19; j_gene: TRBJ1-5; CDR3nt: TGTGCCAGTAGTATCCACGGAGGTTATAGCAATCAGCCCCAGCATTTT; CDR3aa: CASSIHGGYSNQPQHF
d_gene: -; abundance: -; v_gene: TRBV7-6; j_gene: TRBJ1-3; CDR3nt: TGTGCCAGCAGCTTAGTCTCGGCCCCCTCTGGAAACACCATATATTTT; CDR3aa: CASSLVSAPSGNTIYF
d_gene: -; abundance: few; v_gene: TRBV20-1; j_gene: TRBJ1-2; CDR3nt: TGCAGTGCTTTTAGACGGGATGGCTACACCTTC; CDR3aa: CSAFRRDGYTF
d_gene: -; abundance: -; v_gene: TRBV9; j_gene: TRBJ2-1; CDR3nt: TGTGCCAGCAGCGTACTTGGCGCCTCCCGGGGTGAGCAGTTCTTC; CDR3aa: CASSVLGASRGEQFF
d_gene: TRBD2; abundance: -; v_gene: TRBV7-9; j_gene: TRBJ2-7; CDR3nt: TGTGCCAGCAGCGCCGGACTAGCGGGAAGGGAGTACTTC; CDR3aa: CASSAGLAGREYF
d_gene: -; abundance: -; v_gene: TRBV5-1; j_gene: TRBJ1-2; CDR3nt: TGCGCCAGCAGCTTGGGGACGAACATCGGGGGCTACACCTTC; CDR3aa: CASSLGTNIGGYTF
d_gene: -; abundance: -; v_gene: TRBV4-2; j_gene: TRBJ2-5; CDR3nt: TGTGCCAGCAGCCAAGATTGGCCTTCTCGGGAGCAGTACTTC; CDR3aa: CASSQDWPSREQYF
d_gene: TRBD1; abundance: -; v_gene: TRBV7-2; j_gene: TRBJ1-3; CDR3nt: TGTGCCAGCAGCTCCCAACAGGGGATTGGAAACACCATATATTTT; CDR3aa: CASSSQQGIGNTIYF
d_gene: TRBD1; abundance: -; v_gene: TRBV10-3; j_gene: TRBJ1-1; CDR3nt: TGTGCCATCACCCACACAGGGGTGGGCACTGAAGCTTTCTTT; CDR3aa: CAITHTGVGTEAFF
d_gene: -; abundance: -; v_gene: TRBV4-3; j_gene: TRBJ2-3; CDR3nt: TGCGCCAGCAGCCAAGATAGGCAAGGGGGGGGCACAGATACGCAGTATTTT; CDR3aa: CASSQDRQGGGTDTQYF
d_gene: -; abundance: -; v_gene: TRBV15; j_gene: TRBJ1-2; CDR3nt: TGTGCCACCAGCAGAGATCGGAGGGCCCAGGTTTTTGGCTACACCTTC; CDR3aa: CATSRDRRAQVFGYTF
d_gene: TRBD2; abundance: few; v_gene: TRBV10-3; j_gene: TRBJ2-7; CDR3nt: TGTGCCATCAGTGAGGGGAGCGGGAGGAGGTACGAGCAGTACTTC; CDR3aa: CAISEGSGRRYEQYF
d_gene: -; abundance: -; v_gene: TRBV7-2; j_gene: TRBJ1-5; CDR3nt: TGTGCCAGCAGCTTAATGGGTCGAGGTTTTGACAATCAGCCCCAGCATTTT; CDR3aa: CASSLMGRGFDNQPQHF
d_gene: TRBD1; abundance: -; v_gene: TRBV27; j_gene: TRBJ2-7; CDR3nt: TGTGCCAGCAGTTTCCGGGACAGGGGCACCTACGAGCAGTACTTC; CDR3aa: CASSFRDRGTYEQYF
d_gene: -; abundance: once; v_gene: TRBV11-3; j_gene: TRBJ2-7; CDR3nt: TGTGCCAGCAGCCCAGGGGGGAGCGCGAGCTACGAGCAGTACTTC; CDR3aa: CASSPGGSASYEQYF
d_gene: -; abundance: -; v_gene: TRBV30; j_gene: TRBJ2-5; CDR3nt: TGTGCCTGGAGTGTCACCCTCGGGGAGACCCAGTACTTC; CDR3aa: CAWSVTLGETQYF
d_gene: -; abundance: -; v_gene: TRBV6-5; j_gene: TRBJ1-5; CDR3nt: TGTGCCAGCAGTCGCGTGGGGCGGAGCAATCAGCCCCAGCATTTT; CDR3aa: CASSRVGRSNQPQHF
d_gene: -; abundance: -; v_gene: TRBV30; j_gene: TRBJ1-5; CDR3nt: TGTGCCTGGAGTCTGCCCAGTCAGCCCCAGCATTTT; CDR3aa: CAWSLPSQPQHF
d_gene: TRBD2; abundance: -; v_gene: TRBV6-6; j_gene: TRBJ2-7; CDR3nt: TGTGCCAGCAGCCATCTAGCGGGAGGGGGTATGGGCGAGCAGTACTTC; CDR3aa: CASSHLAGGGMGEQYF
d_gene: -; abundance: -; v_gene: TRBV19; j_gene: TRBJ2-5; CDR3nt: TGTGCCAGTAGTAGAAACCTAGGGGCAGAGACCCAGTACTTC; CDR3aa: CASSRNLGAETQYF
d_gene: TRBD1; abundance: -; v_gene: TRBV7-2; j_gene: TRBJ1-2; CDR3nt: TGTGCCAGCAGCTGGGGACAGCAGCTCGGCTATGGCTACACCTTC; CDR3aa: CASSWGQQLGYGYTF
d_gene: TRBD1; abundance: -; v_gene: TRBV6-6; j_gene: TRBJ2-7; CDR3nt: TGTGCCAGCAGTTATGAGGGGGCGCCTCCTTACGAGCAGTACTTC; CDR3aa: CASSYEGAPPYEQYF